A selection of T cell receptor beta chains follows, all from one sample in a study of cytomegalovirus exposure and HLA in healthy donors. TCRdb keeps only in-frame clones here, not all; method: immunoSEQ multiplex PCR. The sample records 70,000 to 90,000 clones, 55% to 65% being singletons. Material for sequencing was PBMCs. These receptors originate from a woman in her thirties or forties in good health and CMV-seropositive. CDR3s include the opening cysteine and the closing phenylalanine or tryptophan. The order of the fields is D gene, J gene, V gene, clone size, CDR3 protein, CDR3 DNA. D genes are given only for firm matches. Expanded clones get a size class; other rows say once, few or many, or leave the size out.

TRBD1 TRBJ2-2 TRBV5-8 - CASSWTGNTGELFF TGTGCCAGCAGTTGGACAGGGAACACCGGGGAGCTGTTTTTT
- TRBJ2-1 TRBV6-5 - CASTRDSPDNEQFF TGTGCCAGCACCAGAGACAGTCCAGACAATGAGCAGTTCTTC
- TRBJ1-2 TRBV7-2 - CASSPAGSDLYGYTF TGTGCCAGCAGCCCGGCGGGGTCGGACCTCTATGGCTACACCTTC
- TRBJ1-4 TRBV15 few CATSRDIGGQPEKLFF TGTGCCACCAGCAGAGATATTGGGGGACAACCTGAAAAACTGTTTTTT
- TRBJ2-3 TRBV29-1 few CSVEQSSTDTQYF TGCAGCGTTGAACAGTCTAGCACAGATACGCAGTATTTT
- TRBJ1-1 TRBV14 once CASSQVLGQPLGETFF TGTGCCAGCAGCCAAGTCCTGGGCCAGCCCTTGGGCGAGACTTTCTTT
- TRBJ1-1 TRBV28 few CASTKEDISEAFF TGTGCCAGCACCAAAGAGGACATTTCTGAAGCTTTCTTT
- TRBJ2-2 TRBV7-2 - CASSVSRDTGELFF TGTGCCAGCAGCGTCTCACGCGACACCGGGGAGCTGTTTTTT
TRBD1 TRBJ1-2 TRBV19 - CASAPGQGYGYTF TGTGCCAGCGCCCCGGGACAGGGATATGGCTACACCTTC
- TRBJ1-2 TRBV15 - CATSRDLRENGYTF TGTGCCACCAGCAGAGATCTCCGGGAGAATGGCTACACCTTC
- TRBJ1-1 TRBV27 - CASSFKGRTEAFF TGTGCCAGCAGTTTTAAGGGGCGCACTGAAGCTTTCTTT
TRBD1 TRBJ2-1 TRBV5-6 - CASLSGGTYNEQFF TGTGCCAGCCTGTCAGGGGGAACCTACAATGAGCAGTTCTTC
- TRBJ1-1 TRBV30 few CAWSPEGTASNTEAFF TGTGCCTGGAGCCCCGAGGGTACAGCATCGAACACTGAAGCTTTCTTT
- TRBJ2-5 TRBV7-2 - CASSPEFHGETQYF TGTGCCAGCAGCCCTGAGTTCCACGGGGAGACCCAGTACTTC
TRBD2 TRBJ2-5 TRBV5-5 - CASKRGAGVGETQYF TGTGCCAGCAAGAGGGGAGCGGGAGTGGGGGAGACCCAGTACTTC
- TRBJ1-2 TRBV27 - CASSGGNNYGYTF TGTGCCAGCAGCGGGGGAAATAACTATGGCTACACCTTC
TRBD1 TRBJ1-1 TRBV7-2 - CASSFQGARGTEAFF TGTGCCAGCAGCTTCCAGGGGGCGCGGGGCACTGAAGCTTTCTTT
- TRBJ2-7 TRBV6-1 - CASSGYPTGSYEQYF TGTGCCAGCAGTGGTTACCCAACAGGGTCCTACGAGCAGTACTTC
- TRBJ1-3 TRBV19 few CASSTLAGTGNTIYF TGTGCCAGTAGTACCCTGGCGGGAACTGGAAACACCATATATTTT
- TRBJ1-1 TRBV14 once CASSDRINTEAFF TGTGCCAGCAGCGACAGGATTAACACTGAAGCTTTCTTT
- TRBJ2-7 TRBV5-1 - CASSLGVAATYEQYF TGCGCCAGCAGCCTTGGCGTAGCGGCTACCTACGAGCAGTACTTC
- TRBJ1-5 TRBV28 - CASSLRQIKDQPQHF TGTGCCAGCAGTTTAAGACAGATCAAAGATCAGCCCCAGCATTTT
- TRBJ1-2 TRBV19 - CASSIPTVNYGYTF TGTGCCAGTAGTATCCCGACAGTTAACTATGGCTACACCTTC
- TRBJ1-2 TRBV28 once CASSLLTGRANYGYTF TGTGCCAGCAGTCTATTAACAGGTAGAGCTAACTATGGCTACACCTTC
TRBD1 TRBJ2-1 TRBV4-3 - CASSQVAGQGSYNEQFF TGCGCCAGCAGCCAGGTCGCGGGACAGGGTTCCTATAATGAGCAGTTCTTC
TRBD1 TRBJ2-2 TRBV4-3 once CASSPWDSWGAGELFF TGCGCCAGCAGCCCTTGGGACAGCTGGGGTGCCGGGGAGCTGTTTTTT
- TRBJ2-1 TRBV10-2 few CASSEGQKQFF TGCGCCAGCTCGGAGGGCCAAAAACAGTTCTTC
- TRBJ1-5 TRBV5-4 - CASSSGQGGPQHF TGTGCCAGCAGCTCAGGGCAGGGTGGGCCCCAGCATTTT
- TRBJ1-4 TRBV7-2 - CASSLATRGTNEKLFF TGTGCCAGCAGCTTAGCAACCAGGGGCACTAATGAAAAACTGTTTTTT
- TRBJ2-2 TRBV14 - CASSQRGGAGNTGELFF TGTGCCAGCAGCCAAAGAGGGGGTGCAGGGAACACCGGGGAGCTGTTTTTT
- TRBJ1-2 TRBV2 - CASVAGLGYTF TGTGCCAGCGTGGCAGGGCTTGGCTACACCTTC
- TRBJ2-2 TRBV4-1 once CASSRSTGSGTGELFF TGCGCCAGCAGCCGGTCAACAGGGTCCGGCACCGGGGAGCTGTTTTTT
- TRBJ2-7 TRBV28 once CASSLRGAMDEQYF TGTGCCAGCAGTTTACGGGGGGCGATGGACGAGCAGTACTTC
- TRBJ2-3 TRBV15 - CATSRDGGAQQGTQYF TGTGCCACCAGCAGAGATGGAGGGGCCCAGCAAGGTACGCAGTATTTT
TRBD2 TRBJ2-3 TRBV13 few CASSFWLGREFTDTQYF TGTGCCAGCAGCTTTTGGCTTGGGCGGGAGTTTACAGATACGCAGTATTTT
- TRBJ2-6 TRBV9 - CASSVSPSRSSGANVLTF TGTGCCAGCAGCGTCTCTCCTAGCCGGAGCTCTGGGGCCAACGTCCTGACTTTC
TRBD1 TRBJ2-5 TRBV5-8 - CASSDGQGAGETQYF TGTGCCAGCAGCGATGGACAGGGGGCGGGGGAGACCCAGTACTTC
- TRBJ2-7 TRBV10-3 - CAITEGEAYEQYF TGTGCCATCACCGAGGGGGAAGCCTACGAGCAGTACTTC
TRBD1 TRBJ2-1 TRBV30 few CAWARQGAEQFF TGTGCCTGGGCGCGACAGGGGGCTGAGCAGTTCTTC
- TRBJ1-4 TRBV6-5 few CASSYSTFMLGEKLFF TGTGCCAGCAGTTACTCCACTTTTATGCTTGGTGAAAAACTGTTTTTT
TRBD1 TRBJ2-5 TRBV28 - CASSPRQGRETQYF TGTGCCAGCAGTCCCCGACAGGGGAGAGAGACCCAGTACTTC
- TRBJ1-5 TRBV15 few CATSRDFGLLNQPQHF TGTGCCACCAGCAGAGATTTTGGACTCTTAAATCAGCCCCAGCATTTT
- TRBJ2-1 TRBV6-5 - CASSSWSERYNEQFF TGTGCCAGCAGTTCGTGGTCGGAGAGATACAATGAGCAGTTCTTC
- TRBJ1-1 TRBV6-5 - CASQSNTEAFF TGTGCCAGCCAGTCGAACACTGAAGCTTTCTTT
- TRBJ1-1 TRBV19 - CASSIPRRGHKNTEAFF TGTGCCAGTAGTATCCCGCGAAGGGGACACAAGAACACTGAAGCTTTCTTT
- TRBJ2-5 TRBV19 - CASSPSQRRRLVEGETQYF TGTGCCAGTAGTCCCTCACAGAGGCGGAGGTTGGTGGAGGGAGAGACCCAGTACTTC
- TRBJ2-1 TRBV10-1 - CASSVGSRNEQFF TGCGCCAGCAGTGTCGGCTCGAGGAATGAGCAGTTCTTC
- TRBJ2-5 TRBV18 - CASSPPSSSETQYF TGTGCCAGCTCACCACCTTCTAGCTCAGAGACCCAGTACTTC
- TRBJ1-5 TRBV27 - CVEQGRSSNQPQHF TGTGTCGAACAGGGAAGGTCGAGCAATCAGCCCCAGCATTTT
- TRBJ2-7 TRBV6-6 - CASSWTGGATYEQYF TGTGCCAGCAGTTGGACAGGCGGGGCGACCTACGAGCAGTACTTC
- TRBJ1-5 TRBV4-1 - CASSQWSGSNQPQHF TGCGCCAGCAGCCAATGGTCAGGGAGCAATCAGCCCCAGCATTTT
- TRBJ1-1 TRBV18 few CASSPLGSNTEAFF TGTGCCAGCTCACCACTCGGGTCGAACACTGAAGCTTTCTTT
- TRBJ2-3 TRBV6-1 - CASSFRAGDTQYF TGTGCCAGCAGTTTCAGGGCCGGAGATACGCAGTATTTT
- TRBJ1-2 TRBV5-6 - CASSLPGRQGGYTF TGTGCCAGCAGCTTACCCGGGAGGCAGGGGGGCTACACCTTC
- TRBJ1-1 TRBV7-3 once CASSSTGPRAFF TGTGCCAGCAGCTCCACAGGACCTAGGGCTTTCTTT
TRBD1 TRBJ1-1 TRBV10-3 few CAIGRQGEVAEAFF TGTGCCATAGGGCGACAGGGTGAGGTGGCTGAAGCTTTCTTT
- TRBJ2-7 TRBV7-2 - CASSLGRMGRFEQYF TGTGCCAGCAGCTTAGGCCGGATGGGGCGTTTCGAGCAGTACTTC
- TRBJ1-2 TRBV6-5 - CASSYNSQGYGYTF TGTGCCAGCAGTTACAATTCACAGGGCTATGGCTACACCTTC